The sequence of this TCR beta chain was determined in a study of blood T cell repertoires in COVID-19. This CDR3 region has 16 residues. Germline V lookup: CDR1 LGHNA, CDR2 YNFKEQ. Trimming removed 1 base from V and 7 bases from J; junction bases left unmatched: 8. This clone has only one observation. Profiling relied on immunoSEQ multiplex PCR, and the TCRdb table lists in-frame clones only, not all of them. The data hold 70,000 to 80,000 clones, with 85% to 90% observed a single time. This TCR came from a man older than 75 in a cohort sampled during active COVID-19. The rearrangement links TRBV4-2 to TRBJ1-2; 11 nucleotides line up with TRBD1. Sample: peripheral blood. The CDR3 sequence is CASSQVSGQGASGYTF. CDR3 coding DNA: TGTGCCAGCAGCCAAGTATCCGGACAGGGGGCTAGTGGCTACACCTTC.